One and the same sample provided the 2 T cell receptor beta chains below, sequenced in a study of blood T cell repertoires in COVID-19. Sequenced by immunoSEQ multiplex PCR; TCRdb stores in-frame clones only, minus some. The sample has a few hundred thousand clones, 85% to 90% seen once; the top ten hold about 9.4%. Specimen: PBMCs or T cells enriched from blood (not recorded which). The receptors were gathered from a woman aged 25 to 39 who had recovered from COVID-19.

J is TRBJ1-6 and V is TRBV13; TRBD1 matches 8 bases. This CDR3 has 15 amino acids. Trimming removed 5 bases from V and 7 bases from J; junction bases left unmatched: 7. The germline gives CDR1 PRHDT, CDR2 FYEKMQ (reference sequence). Here the CDR3 DNA reads TGTGCCAGCAGCCCTGATCAGGGGGCGAATTCACCCCTCCACTTT. Translated: CASSPDQGANSPLHF.

This clone was counted a single time. V gene TRBV19 combines with J gene TRBJ2-5; 9 bases match TRBD2. V shed 5 bases, J shed 2 bases, and the junction held 6 bases outside the gene matches. CDR1 is LNHDA, CDR2 SQIVND, per germline (reference sequence). The CDR3 totals 15 residues. CDR3 DNA: TGTGCCAGTAGTCCCGGACTAGCGCGACAAGAGACCCAGTACTTC. Encoded protein: CASSPGLARQETQYF. The full variable domain, completed using reference TRBV19 and TRBJ2-5, is DGGITQSPKYLFRKEGQNVTLSCEQNLNHDAMYWYRQDPGQGLRLIYYSQIVNDFQKGDIAEGYSVSREKKESFPLTVTSAQKNPTAFYLCASSPGLARQETQYFGPGTRLLVL.